The source of this T cell receptor beta chain is a study of PD-L1 blockade in urothelial cancer. In the study overall: Reported median T cell count for blood samples was more than 110,000.

The germline V gene has CDR1 SGHVS and CDR2 FNYEAQ. There are 14 residues in the CDR3. V was pared by 0 bases and J by 4 bases, with 10 bases between. Sample time point: pretreatment peripheral blood. TCRdb keeps only in-frame clones here, not all; method: immunoSEQ multiplex PCR. The data show fewer than 100,000 clones, around four fifths seen once. The genes are TRBV7-6 and TRBJ2-7, with unresolved D. The material was PBMCs, obtained around atezolizumab (anti-PD-L1) treatment. The TCR originated in a man in his forties with urothelial cancer. CDR3 residues: CASSLAVIGYEQYF. For the CDR3, the DNA is TGTGCCAGCAGCTTAGCAGTCATCGGGTACGAGCAGTACTTC.